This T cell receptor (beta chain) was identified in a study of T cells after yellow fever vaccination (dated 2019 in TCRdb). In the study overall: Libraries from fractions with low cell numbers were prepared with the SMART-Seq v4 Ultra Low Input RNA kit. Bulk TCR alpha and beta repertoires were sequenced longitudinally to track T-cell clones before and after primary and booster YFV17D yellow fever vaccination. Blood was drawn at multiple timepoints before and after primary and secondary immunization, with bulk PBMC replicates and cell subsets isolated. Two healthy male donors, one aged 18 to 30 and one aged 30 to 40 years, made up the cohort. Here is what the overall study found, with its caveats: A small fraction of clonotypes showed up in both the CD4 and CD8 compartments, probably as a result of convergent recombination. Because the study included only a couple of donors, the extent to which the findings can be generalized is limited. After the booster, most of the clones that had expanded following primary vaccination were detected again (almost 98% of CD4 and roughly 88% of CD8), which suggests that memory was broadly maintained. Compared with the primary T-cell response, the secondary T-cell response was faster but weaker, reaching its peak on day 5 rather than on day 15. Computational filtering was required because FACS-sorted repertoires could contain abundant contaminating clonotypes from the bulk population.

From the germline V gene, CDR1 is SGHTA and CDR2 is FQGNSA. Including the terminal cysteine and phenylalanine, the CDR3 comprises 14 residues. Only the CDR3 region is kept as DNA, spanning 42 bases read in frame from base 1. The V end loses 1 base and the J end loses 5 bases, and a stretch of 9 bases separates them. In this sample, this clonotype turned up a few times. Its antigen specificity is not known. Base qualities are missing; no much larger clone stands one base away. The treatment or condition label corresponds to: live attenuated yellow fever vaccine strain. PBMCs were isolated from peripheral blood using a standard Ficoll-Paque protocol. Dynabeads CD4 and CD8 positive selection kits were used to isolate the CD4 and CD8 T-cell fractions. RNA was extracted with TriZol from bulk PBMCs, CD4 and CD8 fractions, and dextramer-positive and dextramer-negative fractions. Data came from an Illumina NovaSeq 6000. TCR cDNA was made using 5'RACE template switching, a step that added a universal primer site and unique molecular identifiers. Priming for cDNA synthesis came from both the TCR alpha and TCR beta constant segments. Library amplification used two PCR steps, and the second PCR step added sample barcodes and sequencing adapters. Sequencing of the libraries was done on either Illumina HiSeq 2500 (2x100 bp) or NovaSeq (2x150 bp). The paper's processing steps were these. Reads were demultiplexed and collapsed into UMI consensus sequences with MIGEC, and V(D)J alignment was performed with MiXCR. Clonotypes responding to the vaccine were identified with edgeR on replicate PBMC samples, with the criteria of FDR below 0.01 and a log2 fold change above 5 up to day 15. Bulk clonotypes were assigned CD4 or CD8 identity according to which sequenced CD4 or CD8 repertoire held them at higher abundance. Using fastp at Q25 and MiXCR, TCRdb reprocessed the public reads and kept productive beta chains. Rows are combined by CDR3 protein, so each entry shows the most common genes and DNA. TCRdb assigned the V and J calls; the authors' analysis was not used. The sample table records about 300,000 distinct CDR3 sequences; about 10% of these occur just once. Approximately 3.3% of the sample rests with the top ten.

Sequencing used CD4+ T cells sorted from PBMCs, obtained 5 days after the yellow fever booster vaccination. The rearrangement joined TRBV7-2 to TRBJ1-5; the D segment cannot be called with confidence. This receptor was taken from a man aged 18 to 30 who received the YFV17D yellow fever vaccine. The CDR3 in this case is CASSLEVVDQPQHF. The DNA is TGTGCCAGCAGCTTAGAAGTGGTGGATCAGCCCCAGCATTTT.